This is a list of T cell receptor beta chains from one sample in a study of response to subunit inactivated influenza vaccine. MiXCR, applied by TCRdb to the RT-PCR reads, yields one record per CDR3 protein. Of hundreds of thousands of distinct CDR3 sequences detected, about 15% appear once; the ten largest clones hold about 7.4%. The source material was PBMCs from blood, sampled 14 to 15 days before vaccination. The source of these receptors is a man aged 50 to 60 who received an inactivated influenza vaccine. Each CDR3 is given with its conserved first and last residue. The D gene is left open where the match is weak. Clone size is stated in some rows and not others, as once, few, many or a class when expanded.

TRBJ2-7	NA	NA	TRBV27	16	CASSASLGQATYEQYF	TGTGCCAGCAGTGCATCCCTGGGCCAGGCGACCTACGAGCAGTACTTC
TRBJ2-5	NA	NA	TRBV4-2	10	CASRMETQYF	TGTGCCAGCAGAATGGAGACCCAGTACTTC
TRBJ2-7	NA	many	TRBV4-2	13	CASSQTDTYEQYF	TGTGCCAGCAGCCAGACGGATACCTACGAGCAGTACTTC
TRBJ2-2	NA	few	TRBV7-6	17	CASSQLGAILNTGELFF	TGTGCCAGCAGCCAGCTAGGGGCGATACTTAACACCGGGGAGCTGTTTTTT
TRBJ1-3	NA	few	TRBV20-1	12	CSASGELNTIYF	TGCAGTGCTAGTGGGGAATTAAACACCATATATTTT
TRBJ2-7	TRBD1	NA	TRBV7-2	15	CASSFRQGEGYEQYF	TGTGCCAGCAGCTTTAGACAGGGGGAGGGCTACGAGCAGTACTTC
TRBJ2-3	TRBD2	few	TRBV18	16	CASSPLAGAGADTQYF	TGTGCCAGCTCACCATTAGCGGGAGCCGGCGCAGATACGCAGTATTTT
TRBJ2-1	NA	NA	TRBV20-1	16	CCARDGGRSSYNEQFF	TGCTGTGCTAGAGATGGGGGCAGGAGCTCCTACAATGAGCAGTTCTTC
TRBJ2-1	NA	few	TRBV7-9	16	CASSTFPVTRSNEQFF	TGTGCCAGCAGCACATTTCCCGTCACAAGGTCCAATGAGCAGTTCTTC
TRBJ2-1	TRBD2	NA	TRBV7-2	14	CASSSTWGGNEQFF	TGTGCCAGCAGCTCCACTTGGGGGGGTAATGAGCAGTTCTTC
TRBJ2-1	NA	NA	TRBV7-9	15	CASSFDTLVYNEQFF	TGTGCCAGCAGCTTTGACACCTTAGTCTACAATGAGCAGTTCTTC
TRBJ2-1	NA	NA	TRBV7-8	12	CASSNQGRGQFF	TGTGCCAGCAGCAACCAGGGGCGGGGGCAGTTCTTC
TRBJ2-7	NA	NA	TRBV15	15	CATSRGRGLAYEQYF	TGTGCCACCAGCAGAGGAAGAGGGCTAGCCTACGAGCAGTACTTC
TRBJ2-5	NA	many	TRBV7-8	13	CASSPPSKETQYF	TGTGCCAGCAGCCCCCCCTCCAAAGAGACCCAGTACTTC
TRBJ2-1	NA	NA	TRBV7-9	17	CASSLGTTLHFGNEQFF	TGTGCCAGCAGCTTAGGGACTACTCTCCACTTTGGAAATGAGCAGTTCTTC
TRBJ2-7	TRBD1	few	TRBV29-1	14	CSVTGTGSVYEQYF	TGCAGCGTTACCGGGACAGGGTCCGTCTACGAGCAGTACTTC
TRBJ1-2	NA	once	TRBV20-1	17	CSAIHSGTTNQNYGYTF	TGCAGTGCTATACATTCAGGGACCACAAATCAAAACTATGGCTACACCTTC
TRBJ2-1	TRBD2	NA	TRBV6-2/TRBV6-3	15	CASSYPSGGSGEQFF	TGTGCCAGCAGTTACCCTAGCGGGGGATCAGGGGAGCAGTTCTTC
TRBJ2-1	NA	NA	TRBV7-2	13	CASSTQGGNEQFF	TGTGCCAGCAGCACCCAAGGGGGCAATGAGCAGTTCTTC
TRBJ1-1	TRBD1	NA	TRBV19	15	CASSTQQGAYTEAFF	TGTGCCAGTAGTACCCAACAGGGGGCTTACACTGAAGCTTTCTTT
TRBJ1-2	NA	many	TRBV7-9	12	CASSLVQDGYTF	TGTGCCAGCAGCTTAGTGCAGGACGGCTACACCTTC
TRBJ1-1	NA	few	TRBV15	13	CATSTEVNTEAFF	TGTGCCACCAGCACCGAGGTGAACACTGAAGCTTTCTTT
TRBJ2-7	TRBD2	NA	TRBV12-3/TRBV12-4	17	CASSFTGTSGSSYEQYF	TGTGCCAGCAGTTTCACCGGGACTAGCGGTAGCTCCTACGAGCAGTACTTC
TRBJ2-3	NA	NA	TRBV27	14	CASTSQGGPDTQYF	TGTGCCAGCACCTCCCAGGGCGGTCCGGATACGCAGTATTTT
TRBJ2-1	TRBD1	few	TRBV3-1	16	CASSHVEGQGSNEQFF	TGTGCCAGCAGCCATGTTGAAGGACAGGGTTCGAATGAGCAGTTCTTC
TRBJ2-3	NA	NA	TRBV12-3/TRBV12-4	14	CASSPQGGADTQYF	TGTGCCAGCAGTCCCCAGGGGGGGGCAGATACGCAGTATTTT
TRBJ2-7	NA	NA	TRBV4-1	15	CASSKWAETNYEQYF	TGCGCCAGCAGTAAGTGGGCCGAGACCAACTACGAGCAGTACTTC
TRBJ2-2	NA	NA	TRBV7-2	16	CASSFLGAGRIGELFF	TGTGCCAGCAGCTTTTTAGGGGCGGGAAGGATCGGGGAGCTGTTTTTT
TRBJ1-2	TRBD1	NA	TRBV3-1	16	CASSISGTAINYGYTF	TGTGCCAGCAGCATATCCGGGACAGCAATAAACTATGGCTACACCTTC
TRBJ2-5	TRBD2	many	TRBV3-1	18	CASSQPGSGTSGQETQYF	TGTGCCAGCAGCCAACCGGGGTCTGGGACTAGCGGCCAAGAGACCCAGTACTTC
TRBJ2-7	NA	many	TRBV5-1	14	CASSLEGGNYEQYF	TGCGCCAGCAGCTTGGAGGGAGGAAACTACGAGCAGTACTTC
TRBJ2-7	NA	NA	TRBV7-9	11	CASSNQVEQYF	TGTGCCAGCAGCAACCAAGTCGAGCAGTACTTC
TRBJ2-5	TRBD1	NA	TRBV6-2/TRBV6-3	16	CASSSLGTARRETQYF	TGTGCCAGCAGTTCCCTCGGGACAGCCAGGCGAGAGACCCAGTACTTC
TRBJ1-2	NA	few	TRBV7-9	14	CASSPGTLNYGYTF	TGTGCCAGCAGCCCGGGGACCTTAAACTATGGCTACACCTTC